Below, 14 T cell receptor beta chains from the same sample are listed, as sequenced in a study of molecular identifiers for immune sequencing clone quantification. TCRdb used MiXCR to reprocess the PCR reads, holding one entry per CDR3 protein. The sample lists about 330,000 distinct CDR3 sequences, 24% occurring once. Sequencing was carried out using naive CD8+ T cells from blood, with Jurkat cell RNA spiked in. Subset in this sample: FACS-sorted CD8+CD4-CCR7+CD45RA+ naive T cells. The receptors were gathered from a human donor in good health. Some libraries in this study had Jurkat cell RNA spiked in.

In its sample, this clonotype was seen many times. The rearrangement uses TRBV20-1 and TRBJ1-4; D gene unclear. The V end lost 0 bases, the J end lost 3 bases, and 11 bases lay between the germline ends. The V gene's germline CDR1 is DFQATT and CDR2 SNEGSKA (reference sequence). The CDR3 covers 15 residues. CDR3 sequence (DNA): TGCAGTGCTAGAGATCAAACAGCCCCTAATGAAAAACTGTTTTTT. This translates into CSARDQTAPNEKLFF.

This clonotype was seen at least ten times. V gene TRBV6-5 combines with J gene TRBJ1-2; D gene ambiguous. There are 14 residues in the CDR3. Germline-derived CDR1 and CDR2 are MNHEY and SVGAGI. The ends were cut back, 4 bases at V and 2 bases at J, with 11 bases in the middle. The CDR3 region is CASSSHGSNYGYTF. CDR3 DNA sequence: TGTGCCAGCAGTTCGCACGGGAGCAACTATGGCTACACCTTC.

This clonotype appeared many times. The CDR3 nucleotides are TGCGCCAGCAGCCAAGAGGCCGGGACAGGGGGTCAGCCCCAGCATTTT. Residues: CASSQEAGTGGQPQHF. The chain combines TRBV4-3 with TRBJ1-5, with TRBD1 matching 11 bases. V gave up 0 bases and J gave up 6 bases; unmatched junction bases: 4. The CDR3 covers 16 residues. Germline V gives CDR1 LGHNA, CDR2 YSLEER.

The rearrangement links TRBV6-2 or TRBV6-3 to TRBJ1-2; D is unclear. This CDR3 spans 14 amino acids. The germline CDR1 and CDR2 sequences are MNHEY and SVGEGT. The V gene lost 3 bases and the J gene lost 3 bases, with 11 bases spanning the gap. CDR3 amino acids: CASSYEGIYYGYTF. The CDR3 coding sequence is TGTGCCAGCAGTTATGAGGGAATATACTATGGCTACACCTTC.

The chain has TRBV2 and TRBJ2-3, with D tentatively TRBD2 (6 bases). Germline CDR1 reads SNHLY; CDR2 reads FYNNEI. The CDR3 runs 15 residues. Trimming removed 7 bases from V and 2 bases from J, with 16 bases in between. CDR3 protein: CASIRGLAYTDTQYF. The CDR3 nucleotides are TGTGCCAGCATCCGCGGGCTAGCGTACACAGATACGCAGTATTTT. Full variable domain (missing parts from reference TRBV2 and TRBJ2-3): EPEVTQTPSHQVTQMGQEVILRCVPISNHLYFYWYRQILGQKVEFLVSFYNNEISEKSEIFDDQFSVERPDGSNFTLKIRSTKLEDSAMYFCASIRGLAYTDTQYFGPGTRLTVL.

This clonotype appeared a few times. V gene TRBV5-6 combines with J gene TRBJ2-7, with D unclear. CDR3 length: 14 amino acids. The germline gives CDR1 SGHDT, CDR2 YYEEEE. The germline V and J ends were trimmed by 0 bases and 1 base, with 8 bases remaining between them. This CDR3 reads CASSLAGLSYEQYF. In nucleotides, the CDR3 is TGTGCCAGCAGCTTGGCCGGTCTATCCTACGAGCAGTACTTC.

The chain recombines TRBV6-5 with TRBJ2-6; possibly TRBD1 for D (6 bases). Trimming removed 1 base from V and 0 bases from J, with 7 bases in between. Germline loops: CDR1 MNHEY, CDR2 SVGAGI. This CDR3 comprises 16 residues. The CDR3 loop is CASSYLDSSGANVLTF. The CDR3 DNA reads TGTGCCAGCAGTTACTTGGACAGCTCTGGGGCCAACGTCCTGACTTTC.

Comments on this clonotype: A read error may account for a junction end that differs from germline. J is TRBJ2-5 and V is TRBV14, with D uncertain. The CDR3 has 13 residues. Germline CDR1 is SGHDN and CDR2 is FVKESK. DNA of the CDR3: TGTGCTAGCAGCCGGCGACCAGAAGAGACCCAGTACTTC. Its translation is CASSRRPEETQYF.

This sequence joins TRBV7-2 and TRBJ2-7; 7 bases map to TRBD1. CDR3 length: 15 residues. CDR1 is SGHTA, CDR2 FQGNSA, per germline. Losses at the gene ends were 2 bases for V and 2 bases for J; bases not matched to a gene: 6. The CDR3: CASSLSGTATYEQYF. CDR3 coding DNA: TGTGCCAGCAGCTTATCCGGGACAGCAACCTACGAGCAGTACTTC.

The chain carries TRBV25-1 and TRBJ1-4, with D possibly matching TRBD1 (6 bases). Trimming removed 0 bases from V and 7 bases from J, with 18 bases in between. The CDR3 runs 17 residues. Germline CDR1 and CDR2: MGHDK and SYGVNS. CDR3 protein: CASSEYLGALLGEKLFF. CDR3 DNA sequence: TGTGCCAGCAGTGAATATCTGGGGGCACTTCTCGGTGAAAAACTGTTTTTT.

This rearrangement joins TRBV20-1 to TRBJ2-2; 7 bases match TRBD2. The germline V gene encodes CDR1 DFQATT and CDR2 SNEGSKA (reference sequence). The CDR3 is 15 amino acids. V was pared by 0 bases and J by 2 bases, with 3 bases of the junction left unmatched. CDR3 region: CSARDRLANTGELFF. The CDR3 DNA sequence: TGCAGTGCTAGAGATAGACTAGCAAACACCGGGGAGCTGTTTTTT.

V and J are TRBV5-1 and TRBJ2-7; 12 bases map to TRBD1. CDR1 and CDR2 from the germline V gene are SGHRS and YFSETQ. This CDR3 comprises 15 residues. Trimming at V came to 3 bases and at J to 5 bases, leaving 6 bases not matched to a gene. CDR3 nucleotide sequence: TGCGCCAGCAGCTCATGGGGGACAGGGGGCGACGAGCAGTACTTC. Amino acids: CASSSWGTGGDEQYF.

This chain uses TRBV30 with TRBJ2-5; possibly TRBD1 for D (5 bases). The CDR3 runs 13 residues. V lost 2 bases and J lost 7, with 14 bases in between. From germline, CDR1 is GTSNPN and CDR2 SVGIG (reference sequence). As DNA, the CDR3 is TGTGCCTGGAGTTGGGCGGCCAGGGCGACCCAGTACTTC. Encoded protein: CAWSWAARATQYF.

There are many counts of this clonotype. This chain joins TRBV2 and TRBJ2-7; weak D call: TRBD1 (6 bases). Trimming took off 1 base at V and 0 bases at J, with 13 bases between the two ends. This CDR3 is 16 amino acids long. CDR1 is SNHLY, CDR2 FYNNEI, per germline. The CDR3 nucleotides are TGTGCCAGCAGTGAAGTAGCAGGGGCGAGCTCCTACGAGCAGTACTTC. Translation: CASSEVAGASSYEQYF.